This T cell receptor (beta chain) was retrieved from a study of monozygotic twins with inflammatory bowel disease. This CDR3 has 18 residues. Germline CDR1 and CDR2: MNHNS and SASEGT. UMIs were attached via template switching, each with a 6-nucleotide sample barcode. From its re-call of the 5' RACE reads, TCRdb lists each CDR3 protein once, without DNA. This sample's table reports 440,000 or so distinct CDR3 sequences. With respect to this clonotype: Its antigen is unknown.

Points from the study as a whole: TCRbeta diversity (inverse Simpson) was lower in IBD patients than in healthy co-twins. Fewer shared clonotypes with others were found in IBD patients than in healthy twins, especially with disease activity.

This chain uses TRBV6-1 with TRBJ2-1; TCRdb's D gene call, TRBD1, goes unchecked for lack of DNA. Sequencing was done on a sample of blood. The sequence came from a human donor with ulcerative colitis or Crohn's disease, or a healthy co-twin of an affected twin (not recorded which). The CDR3 loop is CASSESLGQSFSYNEQFF.